Below, 9 T cell receptor beta chains from the same sample are listed, as sequenced in a study of post-analysis software for immune sequencing data (dated by TCRdb to between 2015 and 2017). Library prep was done by PCR. The sequencer listed for this sample is Illumina HiSeq 2500. Unique molecular identifiers were incorporated into TCR beta cDNA libraries to reduce PCR and sequencing biases. TCRdb trimmed public reads at Q25 via fastp, called clones via MiXCR and kept in-frame beta chains. Each record represents a unique CDR3 protein, reported with the most common genes and DNA among its rows. The sample records hundreds of thousands of distinct CDR3 sequences, around 33% of which are singletons. In total, the top ten clones hold roughly an eighth of the sample. No antigens are known for them. What the study reported, not specific to this receptor: Patients showed significantly higher frequencies than controls for five TRBV segments, among them TRBV5-6, TRBV5-1 and TRBV20-1.

Specimen: blood. The receptors derive from a girl aged 10-17 years with multiple sclerosis.

The chain couples TRBV3-1 to TRBJ2-3; D gene ambiguous. Trimming took 6 bases from V and 6 from J, leaving 19 bases between them. CDR1 is LGHDT, CDR2 YNNKEL, per germline (reference sequence). CDR3 size: 15 residues. This CDR3 is CASSSLADPEDTQYF. The CDR3 bases are TGTGCCAGCAGTTCCCTTGCGGACCCAGAGGATACGCAGTATTTT.

This clonotype has ten or more counts. The chain combines TRBV11-2 with TRBJ2-7; D remains unclear. From germline, CDR1 is SGHAT and CDR2 FQNNGV. V was trimmed by 3 bases and J by 0 bases, leaving 18 bases between them. The CDR3 has 17 residues. CDR3 DNA: TGTGCCAGCAGCTTCATCACCGCCGAGGCCTACTCCTACGAGCAGTACTTC. It encodes CASSFITAEAYSYEQYF.

The V gene is TRBV4-2, the J gene TRBJ2-4; D is possibly TRBD1 (6 bases). The CDR3 contains 15 residues. The germline gives CDR1 LGHNA, CDR2 YNFKEQ. V dropped 0 bases and J dropped 3 bases, with 9 bases sitting between them. CDR3 in amino acids: CASSQDPRGKNIQYF. The CDR3 DNA is TGTGCCAGCAGCCAAGATCCCAGGGGCAAAAACATTCAGTACTTC.

This clonotype appeared a few times. The chain links TRBV7-3 to TRBJ2-1; TRBD2 matches at 9 bases. Trimming at V came to 4 bases and at J to 0 bases, leaving 10 bases not matched to a gene. From germline, CDR1 is SGHTA and CDR2 FQGTGA. CDR3 length equals 18 residues. This chain's CDR3 is CASSSRGASGVSYNEQFF. CDR3 in DNA: TGTGCCAGCAGCTCCCGAGGGGCTAGCGGGGTCTCCTACAATGAGCAGTTCTTC.

This clonotype was seen only a few times. The chain is built from TRBV29-1 and TRBJ2-3; possible D gene TRBD2, 6 bases. CDR3 length equals 14 residues. Germline CDR1 SQVTM, CDR2 ANQGSEA. The V gene lost 0 bases and the J gene lost 2 bases, with 9 bases spanning the gap. CDR3 bases: TGCAGCGTTGAAGATCAACTAGCCACAGATACGCAGTATTTT. Its protein product is CSVEDQLATDTQYF.

This chain uses TRBV5-5 with TRBJ2-3; the match to TRBD1 covers 10 bases. Trimming cost V 4 bases and J 5 bases; bases outside gene matches: 4. The CDR3 length is 14 residues. CDR1 is SGHKS and CDR2 is YYEKEE in the germline V gene (reference sequence). The CDR3 bases are TGTGCCAGCAGCGGGACAGGGGATGAAGATACGCAGTATTTT. Protein product: CASSGTGDEDTQYF.

This sequence joins TRBV18 and TRBJ2-5; tentatively, D is TRBD1 (6 bases). The germline CDR1 and CDR2 sequences are KGHSH and LQKENI. Trimming took off 2 bases at V and 4 bases at J, with 14 bases between the two ends. The CDR3 length is 15 residues. The CDR3 loop reads CASSPNVLQGETQYF. The CDR3 DNA reads as TGTGCCAGCTCACCAAACGTCTTACAGGGAGAGACCCAGTACTTC.

This chain links TRBV20-1 with TRBJ1-6; no reliable D call. The V end lost 0 bases, the J end lost 12 bases, and 9 bases lay between the germline ends. The germline CDR1 and CDR2 sequences are DFQATT and SNEGSKA (reference sequence). CDR3 length: 12 residues. The CDR3 DNA is TGCAGTGCTAGAGATCCATGGGGACCCCTCCACTTT. This gives the protein CSARDPWGPLHF.

This clonotype showed up just a few times. The V gene is TRBV7-9, the J gene TRBJ2-4, with D tentatively TRBD1 or TRBD2 (6 bases each). The end of the DNA aligns better with TRBJ2-5, so the J call may be wrong. The germline V gene has CDR1 SEHNR and CDR2 FQNEAQ (reference sequence). This CDR3 region has 16 residues. CDR3 in DNA: TGTGCCAGCAGACCCAAGGAGGGGGTCCCCAAAGAGACCCAGTACTTC. Amino acids: CASRPKEGVPKETQYF.